Described below is a single T cell receptor beta chain sequence and its context. Its antigen is not identified. This specimen comes from a study of blood T cells in healthy people across ages. Findings and limits, study-wide: Shifts in expanded clonotypes may have been confounded by donor CMV status, which was unknown.

V lost 4 bases and J 8 bases, leaving 16 bases between the germline ends. The CDR3 consists of 14 residues. Germline V gene data show CDR1 as SGDLS and CDR2 as YYNGEE. A second PCR, run for about 6 to 12 cycles, used a sample-barcoded 5' primer plus a J-beta primer mix. TCRdb reprocessed the 5' RACE reads via MiXCR and lists one record per CDR3 protein. Among 890,000 or so distinct CDR3 sequences, less than 80% were seen once, and the ten largest hold around a quarter. The J gene is TRBJ2-1, the V gene TRBV9; D could derive from TRBD1 or TRBD2 (6 bases each). The source material was blood. This receptor was identified in a man aged 25-40 years in good health. The CDR3 here is CASSREGGLDEQFF. CDR3 nucleotide sequence: TGTGCCAGCAGCCGAGAGGGGGGCCTAGATGAGCAGTTCTTC.